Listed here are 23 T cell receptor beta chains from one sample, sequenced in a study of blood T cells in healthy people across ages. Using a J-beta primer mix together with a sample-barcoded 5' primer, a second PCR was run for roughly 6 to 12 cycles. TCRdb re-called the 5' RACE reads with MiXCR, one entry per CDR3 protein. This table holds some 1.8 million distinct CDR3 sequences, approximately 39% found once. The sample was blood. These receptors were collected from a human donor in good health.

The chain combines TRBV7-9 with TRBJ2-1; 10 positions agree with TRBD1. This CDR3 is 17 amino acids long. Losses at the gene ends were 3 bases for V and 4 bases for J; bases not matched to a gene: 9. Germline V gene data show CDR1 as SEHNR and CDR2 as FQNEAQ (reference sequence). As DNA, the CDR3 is TGTGCCAGCAGCTTCTCAAGACAGGGGGCGAGGTACAATGAGCAGTTCTTC. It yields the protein CASSFSRQGARYNEQFF.

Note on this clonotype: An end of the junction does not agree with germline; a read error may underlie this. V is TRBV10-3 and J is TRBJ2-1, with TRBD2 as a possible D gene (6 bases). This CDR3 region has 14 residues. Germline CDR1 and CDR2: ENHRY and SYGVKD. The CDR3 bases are TGTGCCACCAGTGTTAGGGCGGGGCAGGATGAGCAGTTCTTC. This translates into CATSVRAGQDEQFF.

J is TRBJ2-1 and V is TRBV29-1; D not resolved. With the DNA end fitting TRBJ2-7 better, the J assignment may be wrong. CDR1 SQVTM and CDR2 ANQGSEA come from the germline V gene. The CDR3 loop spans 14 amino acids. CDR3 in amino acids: CSGDSPSSYNEQYF. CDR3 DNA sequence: TGCAGCGGTGACTCCCCGAGCTCCTACAATGAGCAGTACTTC.

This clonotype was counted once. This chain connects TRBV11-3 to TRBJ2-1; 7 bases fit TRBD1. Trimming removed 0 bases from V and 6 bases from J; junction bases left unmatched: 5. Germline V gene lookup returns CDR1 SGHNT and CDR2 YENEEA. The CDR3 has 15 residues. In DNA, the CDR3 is TGTGCCAGCAGCTTAGAACTCAGGGGGAGCAATGAGCAGTTCTTC. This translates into CASSLELRGSNEQFF. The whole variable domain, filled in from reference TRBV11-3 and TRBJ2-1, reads EAGVVQSPRYKIIEKKQPVAFWCNPISGHNTLYWYLQNLGQGPELLIRYENEEAVDDSQLPKDRFSAERLKGVDSTLKIQPAELGDSAVYLCASSLELRGSNEQFFGPGTRLTVL.

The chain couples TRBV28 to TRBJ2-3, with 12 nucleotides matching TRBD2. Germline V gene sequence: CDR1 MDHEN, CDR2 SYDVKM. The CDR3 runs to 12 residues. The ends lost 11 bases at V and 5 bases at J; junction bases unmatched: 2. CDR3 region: CAASGGGDTQYF. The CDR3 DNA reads TGTGCCGCTAGCGGGGGGGGAGATACGCAGTATTTT.

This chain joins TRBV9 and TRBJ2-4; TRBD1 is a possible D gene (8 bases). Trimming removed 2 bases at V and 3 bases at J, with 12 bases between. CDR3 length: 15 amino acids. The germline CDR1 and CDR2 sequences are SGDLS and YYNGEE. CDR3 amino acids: CASSVTGGGKNIQYF. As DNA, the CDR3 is TGTGCCAGCAGCGTTACAGGGGGGGGCAAAAACATTCAGTACTTC.

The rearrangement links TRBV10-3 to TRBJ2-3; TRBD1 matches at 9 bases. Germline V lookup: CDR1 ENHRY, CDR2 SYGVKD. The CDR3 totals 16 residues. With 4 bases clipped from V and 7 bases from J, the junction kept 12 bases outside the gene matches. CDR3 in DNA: TGTGCCATCAGTGTGTTGGACAGGGGTATTCTTAATACGCAGTATTTT. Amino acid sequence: CAISVLDRGILNTQYF.

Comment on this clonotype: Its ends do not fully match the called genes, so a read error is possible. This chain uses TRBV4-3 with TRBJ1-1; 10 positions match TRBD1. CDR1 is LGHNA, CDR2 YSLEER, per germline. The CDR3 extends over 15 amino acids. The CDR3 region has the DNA TGCGCCAACAGCCAAAGGACAGGGGGGAACACTGAAGCTTTCTTT. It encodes CANSQRTGGNTEAFF.

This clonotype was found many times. As DNA, the CDR3 is TGTGCCAGCAGCAGAGCGGGGAACTATGGCTACACCTTC. This gives the protein CASSRAGNYGYTF. V usage is TRBV6-2 or TRBV6-3 and J usage is TRBJ1-2; D ambiguous. The CDR3 has 13 residues. CDR1 is MNHEY and CDR2 is SVGEGT in the germline V gene. Trimming left V 6 bases short and J 2 bases short, with 10 bases between.

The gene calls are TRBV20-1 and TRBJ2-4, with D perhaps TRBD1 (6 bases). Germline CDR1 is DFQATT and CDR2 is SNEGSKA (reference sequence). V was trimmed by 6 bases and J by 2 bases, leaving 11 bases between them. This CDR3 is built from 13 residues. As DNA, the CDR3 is TGCAGTGCCAGGGGCGCGACCAAAAACATTCAGTACTTC. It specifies CSARGATKNIQYF.

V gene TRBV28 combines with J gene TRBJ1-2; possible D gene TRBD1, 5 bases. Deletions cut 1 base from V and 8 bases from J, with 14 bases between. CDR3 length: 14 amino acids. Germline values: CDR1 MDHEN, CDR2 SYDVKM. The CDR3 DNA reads TGTGCCAGCAGTTTATTCGGGGGATTGGGAGGCTACACCTTC. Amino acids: CASSLFGGLGGYTF.

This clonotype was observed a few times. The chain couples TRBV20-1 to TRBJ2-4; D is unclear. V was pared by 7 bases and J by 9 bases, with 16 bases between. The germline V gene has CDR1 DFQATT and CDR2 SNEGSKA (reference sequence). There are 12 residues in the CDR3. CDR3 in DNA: TGCAGTGTTTACGCTGGGCGAGGCATTCAGTACTTC. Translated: CSVYAGRGIQYF.

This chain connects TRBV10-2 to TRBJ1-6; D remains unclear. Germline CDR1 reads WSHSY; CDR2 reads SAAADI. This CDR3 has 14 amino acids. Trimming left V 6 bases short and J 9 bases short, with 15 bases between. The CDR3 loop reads CASRRAVDSSPLHF. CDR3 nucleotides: TGCGCCAGCAGGAGGGCAGTTGATAGTTCACCCCTCCACTTT.

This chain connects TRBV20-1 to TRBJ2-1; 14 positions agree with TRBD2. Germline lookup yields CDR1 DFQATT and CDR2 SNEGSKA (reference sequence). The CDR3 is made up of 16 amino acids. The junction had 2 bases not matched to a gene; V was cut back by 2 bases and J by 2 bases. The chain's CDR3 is CSARTGLAGAYNEQFF. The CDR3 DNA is TGCAGTGCTAGAACGGGACTAGCGGGGGCCTACAATGAGCAGTTCTTC.

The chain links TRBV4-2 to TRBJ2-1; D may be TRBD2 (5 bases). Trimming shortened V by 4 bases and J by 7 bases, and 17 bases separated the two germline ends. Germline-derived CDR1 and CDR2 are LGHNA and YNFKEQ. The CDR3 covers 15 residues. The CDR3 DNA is TGTGCCAGCAGCCCCGAGGGAGTTACGAATAATGAGCAGTTCTTC. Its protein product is CASSPEGVTNNEQFF.

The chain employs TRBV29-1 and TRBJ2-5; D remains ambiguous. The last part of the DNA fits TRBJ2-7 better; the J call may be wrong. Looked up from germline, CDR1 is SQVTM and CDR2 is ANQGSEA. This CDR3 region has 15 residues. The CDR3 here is CSVEDLYRDTYEQYF. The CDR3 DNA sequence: TGCAGCGTTGAAGATTTATACCGAGACACCTACGAGCAGTACTTC.

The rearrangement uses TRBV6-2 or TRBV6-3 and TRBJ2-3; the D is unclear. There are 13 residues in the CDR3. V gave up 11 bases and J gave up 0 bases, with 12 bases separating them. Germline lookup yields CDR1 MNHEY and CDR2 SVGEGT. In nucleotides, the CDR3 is TGTGCCTCCGGCGACCTTAGCACAGATACGCAGTATTTT. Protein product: CASGDLSTDTQYF.

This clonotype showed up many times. CDR3 nucleotide sequence: TGTGCCAGCACCGGGACAGAGTATTCCTACGAGCAGTACTTC. This translates into CASTGTEYSYEQYF. The chain is built from TRBV6-2 or TRBV6-3 and TRBJ2-7; the match to TRBD1 covers 7 bases. Germline CDR1 and CDR2: MNHEY and SVGEGT. This CDR3 is built from 14 residues. The V gene end was trimmed by 7 bases and the J gene end by 1 base; junction bases not matched to a gene: 7.

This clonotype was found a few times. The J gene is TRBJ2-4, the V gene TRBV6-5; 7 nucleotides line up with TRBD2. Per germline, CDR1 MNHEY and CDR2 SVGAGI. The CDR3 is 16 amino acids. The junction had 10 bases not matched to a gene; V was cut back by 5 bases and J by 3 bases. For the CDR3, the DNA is TGTGCCAGCAGTCGGACGGGGGGAGGGGTCAAAAACATTCAGTACTTC. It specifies CASSRTGGGVKNIQYF.

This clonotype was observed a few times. DNA of the CDR3: TGTGCCAGCAGATATGACAGGGGAAACTATGGCTACACCTTC. Residues: CASRYDRGNYGYTF. The chain couples TRBV7-2 to TRBJ1-2; 8 bases line up with TRBD1. The CDR3 is 14 residues long. Per the germline V gene, CDR1 is SGHTA and CDR2 is FQGNSA. V gave up 6 bases and J gave up 2 bases; unmatched junction bases: 5.

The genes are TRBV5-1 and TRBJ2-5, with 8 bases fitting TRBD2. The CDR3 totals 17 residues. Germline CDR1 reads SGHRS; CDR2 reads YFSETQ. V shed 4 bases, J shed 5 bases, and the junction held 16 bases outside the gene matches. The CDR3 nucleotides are TGCGCCAGCAGCCGTCTTGTGACGGGGGGGCCGGTTGAGACCCAGTACTTC. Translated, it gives CASSRLVTGGPVETQYF.

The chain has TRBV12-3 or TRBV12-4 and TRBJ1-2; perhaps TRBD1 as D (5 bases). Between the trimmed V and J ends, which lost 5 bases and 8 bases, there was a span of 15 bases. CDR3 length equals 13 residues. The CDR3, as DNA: TGTGCCAGCAGTCACTCTTTAGGGGCCGGCTACACCTTC. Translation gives CASSHSLGAGYTF.

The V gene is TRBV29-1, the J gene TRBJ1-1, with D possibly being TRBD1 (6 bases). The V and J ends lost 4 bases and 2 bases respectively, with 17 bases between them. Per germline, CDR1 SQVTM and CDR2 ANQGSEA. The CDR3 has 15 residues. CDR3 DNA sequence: TGCAGCGTTGGAGGGGGGCGCCTAGAAAACACTGAAGCTTTCTTT. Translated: CSVGGGRLENTEAFF.